What follows are 23 T cell receptor beta chains derived from one specimen sequenced in a study of T-cell reconstitution after alpha-beta-depleted transplantation in children. Unique molecular identifiers were built into the TCRbeta library. TCRdb reprocessed the PCR reads with MiXCR, giving one entry per CDR3 protein. Here the sample spans under 350,000 distinct CDR3 sequences, 9.5% to 10% being singletons. The sample in question was PBMCs from the stem cell graft donor, obtained from the stem cell graft. These receptors were taken from a human donor who donated a stem cell graft to a child with SCID.

The J gene is TRBJ2-7, the V gene TRBV20-1; 8 bases fit TRBD1. The CDR3 runs 16 residues. The germline V gene encodes CDR1 DFQATT and CDR2 SNEGSKA (reference sequence). Germline trimming cut 0 bases from V and 4 bases from J; bases unmatched to any gene: 11. The CDR3 DNA reads as TGCAGTGCTAGAGATGGGAGCGGACAGGGTTGGTACGAGCAGTACTTC. Translating it yields CSARDGSGQGWYEQYF.

A few counts support this clonotype. The rearrangement links TRBV20-1 to TRBJ2-1, with 11 bases lining up with TRBD1. This CDR3 region has 15 residues. Germline CDR1 is DFQATT and CDR2 is SNEGSKA (reference sequence). With 2 bases clipped from V and 6 bases from J, the junction kept 6 bases outside the gene matches. CDR3 DNA: TGCAGTGCTAGATCCCAGGACAGGGGGCTCAATGAGCAGTTCTTC. Its protein is CSARSQDRGLNEQFF.

The J gene is TRBJ2-1, the V gene TRBV6-1, with 8 positions matching TRBD1. The germline V gene encodes CDR1 MNHNS and CDR2 SASEGT. This CDR3 contains 14 residues. The CDR3 nucleotides are TGTGCTACTGATCGGACAGGGTCCCCCGATGAGCAGTTCTTC. Its protein product is CATDRTGSPDEQFF.

The chain couples TRBV10-2 to TRBJ2-1; 8 bases align to TRBD2. The trim removed 4 bases at V and 4 bases at J, leaving 9 bases unmatched. The CDR3 length is 16 residues. Looked up from germline, CDR1 is WSHSY and CDR2 is SAAADI. Here the CDR3 DNA reads TGCGCCAGCAGTGTAGGCGGGGGGACCCTTTACAATGAGCAGTTCTTC. Its protein is CASSVGGGTLYNEQFF.

This clonotype was recorded a few times. The rearrangement uses TRBV5-1 and TRBJ1-1, with D hard to call. Germline V gene lookup returns CDR1 SGHRS and CDR2 YFSETQ. This CDR3 has 13 residues. The V and J ends lost 5 bases and 6 bases respectively, with 14 bases between them. DNA of the CDR3: TGCGCCAGCAGTCCACAGCTGACGGCTGAAGCTTTCTTT. This translates into CASSPQLTAEAFF. Full variable domain (outside the CDR3, taken from reference TRBV5-1 and TRBJ1-1): KAGVTQTPRYLIKTRGQQVTLSCSPISGHRSVSWYQQTPGQGLQFLFEYFSETQRNKGNFPGRFSGRQFSNSRSEMNVSTLELGDSALYLCASSPQLTAEAFFGQGTRLTVV.

This clonotype was recorded at least ten times. The chain joins TRBV7-9 to TRBJ2-7; D could derive from TRBD1 or TRBD2 (5 bases each). The CDR3 is 12 amino acids. V lost 8 bases and J lost 7, with 15 bases in between. The V gene's germline CDR1 is SEHNR and CDR2 FQNEAQ (reference sequence). The CDR3 region has the DNA TGTGCCAGCGAGGGGCGCAGGGAAGAGCAGTACTTC. Translated: CASEGRREEQYF.

This clonotype was counted only a few times. The rearrangement links TRBV9 to TRBJ2-2; 10 bases map to TRBD1. Germline V gene sequence: CDR1 SGDLS, CDR2 YYNGEE. The junction had 7 bases not matched to a gene; V was cut back by 5 bases and J by 6 bases. The CDR3 has 15 amino acids. The CDR3 sequence: CASRATGGSSGELFF. The DNA of the CDR3 is TGTGCCAGCAGGGCGACAGGGGGCAGTTCCGGGGAGCTGTTTTTT.

There are a few counts of this clonotype. This chain joins TRBV28 and TRBJ2-7; D may match TRBD1 or TRBD2 (5 bases each). Germline assignment: CDR1 MDHEN and CDR2 SYDVKM. V lost 3 bases and J lost 2, with 11 bases in between. This CDR3 is built from 14 residues. DNA of the CDR3: TGTGCCAGCAGTTTGGACCAGGGACCCTACGAGCAGTACTTC. Protein: CASSLDQGPYEQYF.

This chain joins TRBV7-9 and TRBJ1-1; 12 nucleotides agree with TRBD1. After removal of 2 bases from V and 7 bases from J, the junction contained 5 bases not matched to a gene. This CDR3 comprises 15 residues. Germline CDR1 and CDR2: SEHNR and FQNEAQ (reference sequence). CDR3 protein: CASSLWDRGRDEAFF. The CDR3 nucleotides are TGTGCCAGCAGCTTATGGGACAGGGGGCGGGATGAAGCTTTCTTT.

The rearrangement uses TRBV24-1 and TRBJ2-1, with 8 positions matching TRBD2. This CDR3 spans 16 amino acids. Germline CDR1 KGHDR, CDR2 SFDVKD. With 4 bases clipped from V and 1 base from J, the junction kept 5 bases outside the gene matches. In DNA form, the CDR3 reads TGTGCCACCAGTGACCCGGGGGGGCGGTCCTACAATGAGCAGTTCTTC. Translating gives CATSDPGGRSYNEQFF.

The rearrangement links TRBV2 to TRBJ2-2; D remains ambiguous. The V end lost 10 bases, the J end lost 3 bases, and 3 bases lay between the germline ends. Germline-derived CDR1 and CDR2 are SNHLY and FYNNEI. The CDR3 covers 10 residues. CDR3 DNA: TGTGCCATCGACACCGGGGAGCTGTTTTTT. The encoded protein is CAIDTGELFF.

Only a few counts were recorded for this clonotype. The chain uses TRBV9 and TRBJ1-2; D is undetermined. The CDR3 has 14 amino acids. The germline V gene has CDR1 SGDLS and CDR2 YYNGEE. Trimming removed 0 bases at V and 2 bases at J, with 8 bases between. As DNA, the CDR3 is TGTGCCAGCAGCGTAGGTCGACCGAACTATGGCTACACCTTC. Its protein is CASSVGRPNYGYTF. Looking up the rest from reference TRBV9 and TRBJ1-2 gives the full variable domain: DSGVTQTPKHLITATGQRVTLRCSPRSGDLSVYWYQQSLDQGLQFLIQYYNGEERAKGNILERFSAQQFPDLHSELNLSSLELGDSALYFCASSVGRPNYGYTFGSGTRLTVV.

The chain links TRBV20-1 to TRBJ2-5; 9 positions agree with TRBD1. Germline lookup yields CDR1 DFQATT and CDR2 SNEGSKA (reference sequence). The CDR3 spans 15 residues. V shed 6 bases and J 1 base; nucleotides not matched to a gene: 9. CDR3 DNA: TGCAGTGCGGAATCCGGGACAGGGTTCCAAGAGACCCAGTACTTC. This translates into CSAESGTGFQETQYF.

The chain combines TRBV7-3 with TRBJ2-1, with a possible D match to TRBD1 (6 bases). V was shortened by 3 bases and J by 10 bases, with 16 bases between the two germline ends. Germline V gene data show CDR1 as SGHTA and CDR2 as FQGTGA. The CDR3 sequence is 14 residues long. The chain's CDR3 is CASSFEGTRGEQFF. In DNA, the CDR3 is TGTGCCAGCAGCTTTGAAGGCACCAGGGGCGAGCAGTTCTTC.

A word on this clonotype: Since a much larger clone is just one base distant, this may be a read error. The V and J genes are TRBV18 and TRBJ2-4; D is possibly TRBD1 (6 bases). The V gene's germline CDR1 is KGHSH and CDR2 LQKENI. The CDR3 loop spans 14 amino acids. CDR3 bases: TGTGCCAGCTCACCACAGACAGGCCAAAACATTCAGAACTTC. It encodes CASSPQTGQNIQNF.

The chain links TRBV20-1 to TRBJ2-7; tentative D call: TRBD1 (6 bases). Per the germline V gene, CDR1 is DFQATT and CDR2 is SNEGSKA (reference sequence). The CDR3 is 14 amino acids. V shed 1 base and J shed 3 bases, with 13 bases lying between them. The CDR3 region has the DNA TGCAGTGCTAGAGCACAGGACAGTTACTACGAGCAGTACTTC. This sequence encodes CSARAQDSYYEQYF.

This clonotype was counted ten times or more. The chain uses TRBV5-1 and TRBJ2-7, with D hard to call. CDR3 length: 14 amino acids. Germline lookup yields CDR1 SGHRS and CDR2 YFSETQ. Between the trimmed V and J ends, which lost 2 bases and 2 bases, there was a span of 11 bases. CDR3 region: CASSLWTETYEQYF. DNA of the CDR3: TGCGCCAGCAGCTTATGGACGGAGACCTACGAGCAGTACTTC. The full variable domain, completed using reference TRBV5-1 and TRBJ2-7, is KAGVTQTPRYLIKTRGQQVTLSCSPISGHRSVSWYQQTPGQGLQFLFEYFSETQRNKGNFPGRFSGRQFSNSRSEMNVSTLELGDSALYLCASSLWTETYEQYFGPGTRLTVT.

The rearrangement joins TRBV3-1 to TRBJ1-5, with D possibly matching TRBD1 (6 bases). The CDR3 is made up of 14 amino acids. Trimming took 5 bases from V and 7 from J, leaving 15 bases between them. The germline CDR1 and CDR2 sequences are LGHDT and YNNKEL (reference sequence). CDR3 amino acids: CASSEGRGSQPQHF. Written as DNA, the CDR3 is TGTGCCAGCAGCGAAGGCAGGGGAAGCCAGCCCCAGCATTTT.

There are many counts of this clonotype. The gene calls are TRBV7-6 and TRBJ2-5, with 11 bases identical to TRBD2. CDR1 is SGHVS, CDR2 FNYEAQ, per germline. This CDR3 region has 17 residues. Trimming removed 5 bases from V and 1 base from J; junction bases left unmatched: 9. As DNA, the CDR3 is TGTGCCAGCAGCGCATCGGGGACTAGCGGTTTCCAAGAGACCCAGTACTTC. Protein: CASSASGTSGFQETQYF. Combining the CDR3 with reference TRBV7-6 and TRBJ2-5 gives the whole variable domain GAGVSQSPRYKVTKRGQDVALRCDPISGHVSLYWYRQALGQGPEFLTYFNYEAQQDKSGLPNDRFSAERPEGSISTLTIQRTEQRDSAMYRCASSASGTSGFQETQYFGPGTRLLVL.

V is TRBV3-1 and J is TRBJ1-5, with a possible D match to TRBD1 (5 bases). Trimming cost V 0 bases and J 9 bases, with 9 bases left between them. Germline values: CDR1 LGHDT, CDR2 YNNKEL (reference sequence). The CDR3 loop spans 13 amino acids. CDR3 DNA: TGTGCCAGCAGCCAAGATTCGAGGGGGCCCCAGCATTTT. This sequence encodes CASSQDSRGPQHF.

This clonotype was counted only a few times. V gene TRBV20-1 combines with J gene TRBJ1-5; a possible D gene is TRBD1 (5 bases). CDR3 length: 18 amino acids. Deletions cut 3 bases from V and 0 bases from J, with 21 bases between. Germline V gives CDR1 DFQATT, CDR2 SNEGSKA (reference sequence). The CDR3: CSASFSRDGRNSNQPQHF. DNA for the CDR3: TGCAGTGCTAGTTTTTCTCGGGACGGAAGGAATAGCAATCAGCCCCAGCATTTT.

In its sample, this clonotype was seen a few times. This chain links TRBV12-3 or TRBV12-4 with TRBJ1-4, with unresolved D. V was trimmed by 3 bases and J by 7 bases, leaving 9 bases between them. The length of the CDR3 is 13 residues. The CDR3 sequence: CASSFHQPEKLFF. CDR3 nucleotides: TGTGCCAGCAGTTTTCACCAGCCTGAAAAACTGTTTTTT.

This clonotype was counted only a few times. V usage is TRBV5-1 and J usage is TRBJ1-1, with D possibly TRBD1 on 5 matching bases. Trimming stripped 4 bases from V and 3 bases from J, with 10 bases between. This CDR3 comprises 13 residues. Germline CDR1 reads SGHRS; CDR2 reads YFSETQ. The CDR3 region has the DNA TGCGCCAGCAGCGGACGGGGGGACACTGAAGCTTTCTTT. It codes for CASSGRGDTEAFF.